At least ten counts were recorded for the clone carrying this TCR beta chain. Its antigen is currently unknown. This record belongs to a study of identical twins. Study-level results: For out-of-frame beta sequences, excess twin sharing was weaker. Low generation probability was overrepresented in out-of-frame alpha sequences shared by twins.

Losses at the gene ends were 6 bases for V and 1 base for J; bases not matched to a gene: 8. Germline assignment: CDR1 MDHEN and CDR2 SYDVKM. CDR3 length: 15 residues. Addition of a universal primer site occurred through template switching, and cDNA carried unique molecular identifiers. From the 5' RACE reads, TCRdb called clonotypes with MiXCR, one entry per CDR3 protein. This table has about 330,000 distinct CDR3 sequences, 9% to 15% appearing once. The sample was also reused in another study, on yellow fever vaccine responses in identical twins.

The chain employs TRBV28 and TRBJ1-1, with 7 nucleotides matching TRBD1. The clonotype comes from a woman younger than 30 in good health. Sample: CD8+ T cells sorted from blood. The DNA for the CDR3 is TGTGCCAGCAGCTCCCCCCGGACAGGGAACACTGAAGCTTTCTTT. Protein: CASSSPRTGNTEAFF.